One T cell receptor beta chain is described in this entry. Its target is not known. These data come from a study of identical twins' blood T cells. Study results and limitations: Each donor's most abundant TCRbeta clonotypes shared more CDR3 sequences with her twin than unrelated donors. Twins reportedly had markedly more similar V usage than unrelated donors, even among out-of-frame TCRbeta clonotypes.

TCRdb re-called the 5' RACE reads with MiXCR, one entry per CDR3 protein. The sample lists a few hundred thousand distinct CDR3 sequences; more than 25% were seen once. Trimming cost V 4 bases and J 8 bases; bases outside gene matches: 14. This CDR3 contains 17 residues. Germline CDR1 and CDR2: KGHSH and LQKENI. The rearrangement uses TRBV18 and TRBJ2-1; the match to TRBD1 covers 10 bases. The sequenced material came from PBMCs. The receptor was isolated from a woman between 18 and 55 years old in good health. The CDR3 here is CASSLNTLRQGAHEQFF. The CDR3 DNA reads as TGTGCCAGCTCACTAAACACCCTCCGACAGGGGGCTCATGAGCAGTTCTTC.